These 30 T cell receptor beta chains originate from one sample sequenced in a study of blood T cell repertoires in COVID-19. Clones were read by immunoSEQ multiplex PCR, and TCRdb kept only the in-frame ones, dropping some. The sample shows about 320,000 clones, around 83% of them seen only once. Material for sequencing was peripheral blood. The receptors come from a woman between 50 and 59 years old with acute or convalescent COVID-19.

The rearrangement links TRBV4-3 to TRBJ1-1; D is uncertain. Germline CDR1 LGHNA, CDR2 YSLEER. The CDR3 totals 14 residues. The V end was cut by 1 base, the J end by 11 bases, with 17 bases between. Written as DNA, the CDR3 is TGCGCCAGCAGCCAAGTCGGATCATGGGGAGGCGCTTTCTTT. Translating it yields CASSQVGSWGGAFF.

As regards this clone: The sample holds other DNA sequences that translate to the same CDR3. The chain is built from TRBV3-1 (or the pseudogene TRBV3-2) and TRBJ2-2; TRBD2 matches 15 bases. CDR1 is LGHDT and CDR2 is YNNKEL in the germline V gene (reference sequence). The CDR3 totals 15 residues. With V trimmed by 4 bases and J by 9 bases, 3 bases remained unmatched. The CDR3 DNA is TGTGCCAGCAGCCCCGGACTAGCGGGGGGGCGGGAGCTGTTTTTT. This sequence encodes CASSPGLAGGRELFF.

This chain joins TRBV2 and TRBJ1-2; 7 bases are a match to TRBD1. The junction had 3 bases not matched to a gene; V was cut back by 7 bases and J by 4 bases. The CDR3 sequence is 12 residues long. CDR1 is SNHLY and CDR2 is FYNNEI in the germline V gene. This chain's CDR3 is CASNNRGYGYTF. The CDR3 nucleotides read TGTGCCAGCAATAACAGGGGCTATGGCTACACCTTC.

The chain is built from TRBV7-2 and TRBJ1-2; D is possibly TRBD1 (6 bases). CDR1 is SGHTA, CDR2 FQGNSA, per germline. The CDR3 loop spans 16 amino acids. The V gene lost 1 base and the J gene lost 6 bases, with 18 bases spanning the gap. CDR3 sequence: CASSLEELGAGDGYTF. The CDR3 nucleotides are TGTGCCAGCAGCTTAGAGGAACTGGGGGCAGGAGATGGCTACACCTTC.

This clone was observed a few times. The V gene is TRBV10-1, the J gene TRBJ1-3; weak D call: TRBD1 (6 bases). Germline values: CDR1 WNHNN, CDR2 SYGVQD (reference sequence). CDR3 length equals 13 residues. V was cut by 4 bases and J by 2 bases, with 6 bases left in between. As DNA, the CDR3 is TGCGCCAGCAGTGGGACAGCTGGAAACACCATATATTTT. Amino acids: CASSGTAGNTIYF.

V usage is TRBV29-1 and J usage is TRBJ2-5; no definite D call. The CDR3 contains 10 residues. Germline V gives CDR1 SQVTM, CDR2 ANQGSEA. V lost 7 bases and J 5 bases, leaving 8 bases between the germline ends. This CDR3 reads CSGLAETQYF. The CDR3 coding sequence is TGCAGCGGACTGGCGGAGACCCAGTACTTC.

J is TRBJ1-5 and V is TRBV2; unclear D gene. The CDR3 covers 14 residues. CDR1 and CDR2 from the germline V gene are SNHLY and FYNNEI. Trimming stripped 7 bases from V and 0 bases from J, with 10 bases between. The CDR3 bases are TGTGCCAGCACGGGAACTAATAGCAATCAGCCCCAGCATTTT. Protein: CASTGTNSNQPQHF.

The V call is TRBV19, the J call TRBJ2-7, with D maybe TRBD2 (5 bases). CDR1 and CDR2 from the germline V gene are LNHDA and SQIVND (reference sequence). The CDR3 has 14 residues. The V gene lost 4 bases and the J gene lost 4 bases, with 14 bases spanning the gap. CDR3 loop: CASSTVASSYEQYF. DNA of the CDR3: TGTGCCAGTAGTACCGTGGCTAGCAGTTACGAGCAGTACTTC.

The chain combines TRBV9 with TRBJ1-4; 7 bases match TRBD1. The germline gives CDR1 SGDLS, CDR2 YYNGEE. This CDR3 spans 15 amino acids. The V and J ends lost 2 bases and 3 bases, in that order; junction bases with no gene match: 4. CDR3 residues: CASSVTGTANEKLFF. Here the CDR3 DNA reads TGTGCCAGCAGCGTGACCGGGACAGCTAATGAAAAACTGTTTTTT.

The V call is TRBV10-2, the J call TRBJ1-1; maybe TRBD1 (5 bases). CDR1 is WSHSY and CDR2 is SAAADI in the germline V gene. Trimming removed 5 bases from V and 3 bases from J, with 10 bases in between. The CDR3 covers 13 residues. The CDR3 DNA is TGCGCCAGCAGTAATTTAGGGGACACTGAAGCTTTCTTT. This encodes CASSNLGDTEAFF.

This clone was found once. This chain links TRBV19 with TRBJ2-7, with 7 bases identical to TRBD2. V lost 2 bases and J lost 0; bases outside the gene matches: 1. This CDR3 region has 14 residues. Germline CDR1 is LNHDA and CDR2 is SQIVND (reference sequence). Here the CDR3 DNA reads TGTGCCAGTAGTATAACTAGCGACTCCTACGAGCAGTACTTC. It specifies CASSITSDSYEQYF.

This clone was recorded a few times. The genes are TRBV3-1 (or the pseudogene TRBV3-2) and TRBJ2-1, with D unresolved. The CDR3 is 12 amino acids. Germline CDR1 and CDR2: LGHDT and YNNKEL (reference sequence). The V gene lost 4 bases and the J gene lost 4 bases, with 5 bases spanning the gap. The CDR3 protein is CASSPLYNEQFF. The CDR3 region has the DNA TGTGCCAGCAGCCCCTTATACAATGAGCAGTTCTTC.

The chain combines TRBV6-5 with TRBJ2-5, with 10 nucleotides matching TRBD1. This CDR3 comprises 15 residues. The ends lost 7 bases at V and 5 bases at J; junction bases unmatched: 10. From germline, CDR1 is MNHEY and CDR2 SVGAGI. The DNA for the CDR3 is TGTGCCAGCACGGGACAGGGGACCCGAGGTGAGACCCAGTACTTC. Its translation is CASTGQGTRGETQYF.

The chain employs TRBV4-2 and TRBJ2-7; no clear D. CDR3 length: 15 residues. Germline V CDR1 and CDR2: LGHNA, YNFKEQ. The V end lost 1 base, the J end lost 0 bases, and 10 bases lay between the germline ends. CDR3 sequence: CASSQVLSDSYEQYF. CDR3 coding DNA: TGTGCCAGCAGCCAAGTTTTGAGCGACTCCTACGAGCAGTACTTC.

The J gene is TRBJ2-7, the V gene TRBV4-1; D gene uncertain. The V and J ends lost 1 base and 5 bases respectively, with 18 bases between them. In germline, CDR1 is MGHRA, CDR2 YSYEKL. This CDR3 has 16 residues. The CDR3 spells CASSQGKVSGNHEQYF. CDR3 DNA: TGCGCCAGCAGCCAAGGGAAAGTTTCAGGTAACCACGAGCAGTACTTC.

The chain links TRBV27 to TRBJ2-1, with D perhaps TRBD2 (5 bases). Germline V gene data show CDR1 as MNHEY and CDR2 as SMNVEV (reference sequence). The CDR3 contains 16 residues. Trimming removed 7 bases from V and 0 bases from J, with 16 bases in between. The CDR3 protein is CASTPAASLSYNEQFF. The CDR3 DNA is TGTGCCAGCACCCCAGCGGCCTCGCTCTCCTACAATGAGCAGTTCTTC.

J is TRBJ1-6 and V is TRBV29-1; 7 bases agree with TRBD1. Trimming cost V 5 bases and J 5 bases; bases outside gene matches: 3. The CDR3 is 13 amino acids. CDR1 and CDR2 from the germline V gene are SQVTM and ANQGSEA. The CDR3 spells CSVLGTDNSPLHF. The DNA of the CDR3 is TGCAGCGTTTTAGGGACAGATAATTCACCCCTCCACTTT.

This clone came up once. The chain uses TRBV2 and TRBJ1-1; possibly TRBD1 for D (6 bases). Deletions cut 6 bases from V and 4 bases from J, with 15 bases between. The CDR3 sequence is 14 residues long. In germline, CDR1 is SNHLY, CDR2 FYNNEI. The chain's CDR3 is CASRIQGRSTEAFF. The CDR3 region has the DNA TGTGCCAGCAGGATACAGGGTCGGAGCACTGAAGCTTTCTTT.

This clone was recorded only once. The gene calls are TRBV2 and TRBJ1-5, with 9 bases identical to TRBD1. V lost 3 bases to trimming and J lost 0 bases; unmatched junction nucleotides: 6. Germline V gene lookup returns CDR1 SNHLY and CDR2 FYNNEI. This CDR3 comprises 17 residues. CDR3 sequence reads: CASSDRQGGRSNQPQHF. The DNA of the CDR3 is TGTGCCAGCAGTGATAGACAGGGGGGACGTAGCAATCAGCCCCAGCATTTT.

V gene TRBV4-1 combines with J gene TRBJ1-2; maybe TRBD1 (5 bases). Germline lookup yields CDR1 MGHRA and CDR2 YSYEKL. CDR3 size: 14 residues. V was shortened by 0 bases and J by 2 bases, with 7 bases between the two germline ends. DNA for the CDR3: TGCGCCAGCAGCCAAGAAACAGGAAACTATGGCTACACCTTC. This gives the protein CASSQETGNYGYTF.

The rearrangement uses TRBV5-4 and TRBJ2-1; weak D call: TRBD2 (5 bases). V was trimmed by 2 bases and J by 3 bases, leaving 12 bases between them. The CDR3 extends over 15 amino acids. The germline gives CDR1 SGHNT, CDR2 YYREEE (reference sequence). This CDR3 is CASSFERKVYNEQFF. The CDR3 bases are TGTGCCAGCAGCTTTGAGCGGAAAGTCTACAATGAGCAGTTCTTC. Filled out from reference TRBV5-4 and TRBJ2-1, the complete variable domain reads ETGVTQSPTHLIKTRGQQVTLRCSSQSGHNTVSWYQQALGQGPQFIFQYYREEENGRGNFPPRFSGLQFPNYSSELNVNALELDDSALYLCASSFERKVYNEQFFGPGTRLTVL.

The V gene is TRBV9, the J gene TRBJ2-5; tentatively, D is TRBD2 (6 bases). Germline assignment: CDR1 SGDLS and CDR2 YYNGEE. CDR3 length equals 15 residues. V was trimmed by 0 bases and J by 2 bases, leaving 11 bases between them. CDR3 coding DNA: TGTGCCAGCAGCGTAGTGCATAGCGGACAAGAGACCCAGTACTTC. It yields the protein CASSVVHSGQETQYF.

A single count supports this clone. The V gene is TRBV5-5, the J gene TRBJ2-1; TRBD1 agrees at 7 bases. The CDR3 totals 14 residues. J gave up 1 base and V 6 bases, and 4 bases lay outside the gene matches. Germline lookup yields CDR1 SGHKS and CDR2 YYEKEE (reference sequence). CDR3 amino acids: CASTMTGSYNEQFF. The CDR3 region has the DNA TGTGCCAGCACCATGACAGGGTCCTACAATGAGCAGTTCTTC. The full variable domain, with the rest looked up from reference TRBV5-5 and TRBJ2-1, is DAGVTQSPTHLIKTRGQQVTLRCSPISGHKSVSWYQQVLGQGPQFIFQYYEKEERGRGNFPDRFSARQFPNYSSELNVNALLLGDSALYLCASTMTGSYNEQFFGPGTRLTVL.

The V call is TRBV6-2 or TRBV6-3, the J call TRBJ2-1, with TRBD2 matching 9 bases. This CDR3 is 18 amino acids long. From germline, CDR1 is MNHEY and CDR2 SVGEGT. Unmatched junction bases numbered 15, after V lost 6 bases and J lost 3 bases. The CDR3 region has the DNA TGTGCCAGCAGCCTCGGGGCCACGCTAGCGGGGTTCTACAATGAGCAGTTCTTC. Amino acids: CASSLGATLAGFYNEQFF.

The chain links TRBV3-1 (or the pseudogene TRBV3-2) to TRBJ2-5, with 8 nucleotides matching TRBD1. Germline CDR1 reads LGHDT; CDR2 reads YNNKEL (reference sequence). This CDR3 region has 13 residues. The junction had 0 bases not matched to a gene; V was cut back by 1 base and J by 5 bases. The DNA of the CDR3 is TGTGCCAGCAGCCAAGGGACAGGGGAGACCCAGTACTTC. Amino acid sequence: CASSQGTGETQYF.

Only a few counts were recorded for this clone. The rearrangement uses TRBV7-3 and TRBJ2-3; D unclear. Germline-derived CDR1 and CDR2 are SGHTA and FQGTGA. This CDR3 comprises 15 residues. V shed 2 bases and J shed 1 base, with 10 bases lying between them. CDR3 region: CASSLAADRTDTQYF. The CDR3 DNA sequence: TGTGCCAGCAGCTTAGCGGCTGACCGCACAGATACGCAGTATTTT.

This chain uses TRBV4-2 with TRBJ1-1, with 7 bases that match TRBD1. Looked up from germline, CDR1 is LGHNA and CDR2 is YNFKEQ. This CDR3 contains 15 residues. With V trimmed by 4 bases and J by 4 bases, 9 bases remained unmatched. CDR3 sequence (DNA): TGTGCCAGCAGCCTTGACAGGGTGGGCGGCACTGAAGCTTTCTTT. Its translation is CASSLDRVGGTEAFF.

This chain uses TRBV4-1 with TRBJ2-3; maybe TRBD1 (5 bases). Germline CDR1 MGHRA, CDR2 YSYEKL. V was pared by 3 bases and J by 6 bases, with 34 bases between. The CDR3 runs to 21 residues. CDR3 protein: CASSHSRKVNGAVLIADTQYF. The CDR3 DNA reads TGCGCCAGCAGCCACTCGCGAAAAGTAAATGGGGCAGTTCTTATTGCGGATACGCAGTATTTT.

This chain joins TRBV13 and TRBJ1-4, with D unclear. The CDR3 runs 16 residues. The V end lost 6 bases, the J end lost 0 bases, and 14 bases lay between the germline ends. CDR1 and CDR2 from the germline V gene are PRHDT and FYEKMQ (reference sequence). CDR3 loop: CASSQARGATNEKLFF. In nucleotides, the CDR3 is TGTGCCAGCAGTCAAGCCCGGGGTGCAACTAATGAAAAACTGTTTTTT.

The chain joins TRBV3-1 (or the pseudogene TRBV3-2) to TRBJ2-3; the match to TRBD2 covers 9 bases. Germline loops: CDR1 LGHDT, CDR2 YNNKEL (reference sequence). This CDR3 has 14 residues. V shed 2 bases, J shed 4 bases, and the junction held 1 base outside the gene matches. As DNA, the CDR3 is TGTGCCAGCAGCCAACTAGCGGGATCAGATACGCAGTATTTT. Amino acid sequence: CASSQLAGSDTQYF.